The present entry profiles one TCR beta chain with its context. These data originate in a study of T-cell reconstitution after alpha-beta-depleted transplantation in children. Unique molecular identifiers were used in preparing the TCRbeta library. TCRdb passed the PCR reads through MiXCR, listing each CDR3 protein once. This sample has hundreds of thousands of distinct CDR3 sequences; more than 9% occur once, and the top ten carry less than 5%. Germline loops: CDR1 LGHDT, CDR2 YNNKEL (reference sequence). The V and J ends lost 1 base and 5 bases respectively, with 12 bases between them. The CDR3 has 14 residues.

V gene TRBV3-1 combines with J gene TRBJ2-7; a possible D gene is TRBD1 (5 bases). The TCR comes from a human donor who donated a stem cell graft to a child with acute myeloid leukemia. The sequencing here drew on PBMCs from the stem cell graft donor, taken from the stem cell graft. This chain's CDR3 is CASSQGVQGDEQYF. DNA of the CDR3: TGTGCCAGCAGCCAAGGGGTCCAGGGCGACGAGCAGTACTTC.